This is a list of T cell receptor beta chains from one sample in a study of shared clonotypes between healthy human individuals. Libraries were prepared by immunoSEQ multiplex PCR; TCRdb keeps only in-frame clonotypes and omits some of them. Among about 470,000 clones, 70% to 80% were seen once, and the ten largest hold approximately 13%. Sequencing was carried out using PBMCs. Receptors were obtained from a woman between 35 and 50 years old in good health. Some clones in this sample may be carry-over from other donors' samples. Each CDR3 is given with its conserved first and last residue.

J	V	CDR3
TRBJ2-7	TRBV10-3	CAISESMGANYEQYF
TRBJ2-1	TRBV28	CASSSYEGGNEQFF
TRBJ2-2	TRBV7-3	CASSLGQGQELFF
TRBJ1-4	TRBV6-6	CASSTGVGGNEKLFF
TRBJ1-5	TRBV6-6	CASSSLKVPNQPQHF
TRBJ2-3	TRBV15	CATSRGGGMGTDTQYF
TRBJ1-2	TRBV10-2	CASSDSPSNYGYTF
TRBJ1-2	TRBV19	CASSFLPGTGFEHTF
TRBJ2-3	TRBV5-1	CASSLAILAGGTDTQYF
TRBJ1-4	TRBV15	CATSRDEGGVEKLFF
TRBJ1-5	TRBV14	CASSQVAGTAQPQHF
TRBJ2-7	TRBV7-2	CASSLGIAGGVSREQYF
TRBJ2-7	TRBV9	CASSPGAGTYEQYF
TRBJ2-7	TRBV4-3	CASSQVGAAGYEQYF
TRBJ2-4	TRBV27	CASSPTVSLAKDIQYF
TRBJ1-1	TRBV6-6	CASTRDSSAEAFF
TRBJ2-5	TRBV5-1	CASSSDSFQETQYF
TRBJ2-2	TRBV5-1	CASSLSGPRTVIGELFF
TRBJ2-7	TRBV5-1	CASSLAGNEQYF
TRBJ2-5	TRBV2	CASRGPGRGGGETQYF
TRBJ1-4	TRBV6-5	CASSYPGEKLFF
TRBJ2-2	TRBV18	CASSPTGPTTAGELFF
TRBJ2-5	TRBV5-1	CASSLGAETQYF
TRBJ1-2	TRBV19	CASRKVQGPNYGYTF
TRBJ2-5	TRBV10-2	CASSEGQGIGETQYF
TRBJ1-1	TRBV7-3	CASGVDPNTEAFF
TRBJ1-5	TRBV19	CASSSQANQPQHF
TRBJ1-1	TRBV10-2	CASRGQGAYSEAFF